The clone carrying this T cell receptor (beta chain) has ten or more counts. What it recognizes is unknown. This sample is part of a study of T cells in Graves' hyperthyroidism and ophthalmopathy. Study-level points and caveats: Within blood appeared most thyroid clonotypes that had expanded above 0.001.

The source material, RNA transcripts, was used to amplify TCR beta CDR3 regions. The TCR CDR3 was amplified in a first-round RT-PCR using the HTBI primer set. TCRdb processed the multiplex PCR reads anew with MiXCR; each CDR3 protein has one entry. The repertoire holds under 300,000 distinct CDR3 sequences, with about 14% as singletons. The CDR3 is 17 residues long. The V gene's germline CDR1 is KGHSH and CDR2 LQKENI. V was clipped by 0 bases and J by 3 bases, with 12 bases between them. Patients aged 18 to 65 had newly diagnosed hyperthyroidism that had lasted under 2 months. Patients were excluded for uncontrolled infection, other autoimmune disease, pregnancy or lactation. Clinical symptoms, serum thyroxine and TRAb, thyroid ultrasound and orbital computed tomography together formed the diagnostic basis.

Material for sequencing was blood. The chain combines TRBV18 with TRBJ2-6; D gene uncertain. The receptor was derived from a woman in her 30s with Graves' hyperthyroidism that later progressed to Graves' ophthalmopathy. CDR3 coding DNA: TGTGCCAGCTCACCACCGTTTACGGGCGGTGGGGCCAACGTCCTGACTTTC. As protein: CASSPPFTGGGANVLTF.